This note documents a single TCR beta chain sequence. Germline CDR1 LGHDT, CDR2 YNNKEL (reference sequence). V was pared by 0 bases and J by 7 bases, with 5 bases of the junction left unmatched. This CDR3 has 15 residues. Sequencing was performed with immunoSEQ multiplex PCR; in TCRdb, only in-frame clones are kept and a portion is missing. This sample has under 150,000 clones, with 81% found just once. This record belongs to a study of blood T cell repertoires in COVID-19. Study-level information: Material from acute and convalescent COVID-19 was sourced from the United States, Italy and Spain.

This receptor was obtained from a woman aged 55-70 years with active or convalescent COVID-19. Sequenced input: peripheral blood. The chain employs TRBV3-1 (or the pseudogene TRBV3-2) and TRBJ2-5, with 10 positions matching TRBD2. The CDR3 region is CASSQELAGMLTQYF. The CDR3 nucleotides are TGTGCCAGCAGCCAAGAACTAGCGGGAATGTTGACCCAGTACTTC.